One sample yielded the 10 T cell receptor beta chains listed below, sequenced in a study of T cells in localized non-small cell lung cancer (dated by TCRdb to the early 2020s). The library was made by the immunoSEQ multiplex PCR assay. TCRdb provides this immuneACCESS table in a form limited to in-frame rearrangements. Some clones are lacking; in checked studies, under half of them reflect an unresolved V gene, and why the rest are absent is not known. Across this sample there are approximately 30,000 clones, with 80% to 95% seen only once. The biggest ten clones account for roughly 10% of the sample. The starting material was peripheral blood mononuclear cells, obtained before any cancer treatment. Receptors originate from a female donor of 60 years or more with stage II lung adenocarcinoma.

The CDR3 is CASSANTRAGSYGYTF. The CDR3, as DNA: TGTGCCAGCAGTGCAAACACCCGGGCCGGCAGCTATGGCTACACCTTC. V gene TRBV6-1 combines with J gene TRBJ1-2; D is unclear. From germline, CDR1 is MNHNS and CDR2 SASEGT. This CDR3 has 16 residues. V lost 4 bases and J 4 bases, leaving 19 bases between the germline ends.

DNA of the CDR3: TGTGCCAGCAGCTTAGAAATCGGGGGTAGGGGGCGAAAGGCTTTCTTT. Protein: CASSLEIGGRGRKAFF. The rearrangement uses TRBV7-8 and TRBJ1-1, with TRBD1 matching over 7 bases. In germline, CDR1 is SGHVS, CDR2 FQNEAQ. V lost 1 base to trimming and J lost 11 bases; unmatched junction nucleotides: 16. This CDR3 region has 16 residues.

V usage is TRBV7-2 and J usage is TRBJ2-5; possibly TRBD1 or TRBD2 for D (5 bases each). The CDR3 loop spans 14 amino acids. Trimming cost V 4 bases and J 3 bases, with 12 bases left between them. Germline CDR1 is SGHTA and CDR2 is FQGNSA. The DNA of the CDR3 is TGTGCCAGCAGCTCCCTCGGGACCGAAGAGACCCAGTACTTC. Translation gives CASSSLGTEETQYF.

The chain couples TRBV7-2 to TRBJ1-5; the D gene is possibly TRBD1 (5 bases). Trimming cost V 6 bases and J 7 bases, with 19 bases left between them. The CDR3 extends over 15 amino acids. Germline CDR1 is SGHTA and CDR2 is FQGNSA. CDR3 loop: CASSSMGGGNQPQHF. The CDR3 region has the DNA TGTGCCAGCAGTTCAATGGGCGGGGGAAACCAGCCCCAGCATTTT.

This chain uses TRBV6-5 with TRBJ1-4, with TRBD1 matching over 9 bases. Germline V gives CDR1 MNHEY, CDR2 SVGAGI. J gave up 8 bases and V 4 bases, and 11 bases lay outside the gene matches. The CDR3 covers 16 residues. The CDR3 here is CASSFSTGQGREKLFF. The CDR3 DNA reads TGTGCCAGCAGTTTTTCCACGGGACAGGGACGGGAAAAACTGTTTTTT.

J is TRBJ2-7 and V is TRBV19; maybe TRBD1 (6 bases). V dropped 3 bases and J dropped 0 bases, with 9 bases sitting between them. The V gene's germline CDR1 is LNHDA and CDR2 SQIVND (reference sequence). This CDR3 has 14 amino acids. CDR3 DNA sequence: TGTGCCAGTAGTATTAGGACAGACTCCTACGAGCAGTACTTC. Protein: CASSIRTDSYEQYF.

The chain employs TRBV15 and TRBJ2-7; TRBD1 matches at 12 bases. Germline CDR1 LNHNV, CDR2 YYDKDF (reference sequence). This CDR3 spans 15 amino acids. J lost 4 bases, V lost 5 bases, and 6 bases had no gene match. The CDR3 DNA reads TGTGCCACCAGCGAAGGGACAGGGGGCAGTTACGAGCAGTACTTC. Translating gives CATSEGTGGSYEQYF.

The chain couples TRBV29-1 to TRBJ2-1; D is undetermined. Germline V gene sequence: CDR1 SQVTM, CDR2 ANQGSEA. Trimming removed 2 bases at V and 4 bases at J, with 6 bases between. The CDR3 length is 12 residues. The CDR3 loop is CSVEKVYNEQFF. The CDR3 coding sequence is TGCAGCGTTGAAAAAGTTTACAATGAGCAGTTCTTC.

This chain links TRBV9 with TRBJ2-7; D is ambiguous. Germline V gives CDR1 SGDLS, CDR2 YYNGEE. Trimming took 0 bases from V and 1 from J, leaving 5 bases between them. This CDR3 contains 13 residues. The chain's CDR3 is CASSVDLSYEQYF. CDR3 in DNA: TGTGCCAGCAGCGTAGATCTTTCCTACGAGCAGTACTTC.

The gene calls are TRBV18 and TRBJ2-2; 9 bases agree with TRBD1. J was trimmed by 4 bases and V by 1 base; bases with no gene match: 4. The germline V gene has CDR1 KGHSH and CDR2 LQKENI. The CDR3 is 16 residues long. The CDR3 nucleotides are TGTGCCAGCTCACCACAACAGACAGGGGGCACCGGGGAGCTGTTTTTT. This encodes CASSPQQTGGTGELFF.